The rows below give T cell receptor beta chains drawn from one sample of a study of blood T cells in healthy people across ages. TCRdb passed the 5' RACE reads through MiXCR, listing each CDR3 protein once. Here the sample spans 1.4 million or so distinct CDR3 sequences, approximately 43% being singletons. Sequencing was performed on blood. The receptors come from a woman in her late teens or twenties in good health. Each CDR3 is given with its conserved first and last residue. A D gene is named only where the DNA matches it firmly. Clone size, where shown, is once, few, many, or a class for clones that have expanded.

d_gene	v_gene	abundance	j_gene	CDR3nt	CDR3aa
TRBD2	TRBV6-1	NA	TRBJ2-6	TGTGCCAGCAGCCGACTAGCGGGGGGCTCTGGGGCCAACGCCCTGACTTTC	CASSRLAGGSGANALTF
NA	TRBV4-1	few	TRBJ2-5	TGCGCCAGCGAGGTCGGGGCCGGGTATAATGAGCAGTACTTC	CASEVGAGYNEQYF
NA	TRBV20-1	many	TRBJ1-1	TGCAGTGCTAGAGAGGACGGTAACACTGAAGCTTTCTTT	CSAREDGNTEAFF
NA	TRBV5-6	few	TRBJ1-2	TGTGCCAGCAGCTTGGCCCCGGACACCTTCTATGGCTACACCTTC	CASSLAPDTFYGYTF
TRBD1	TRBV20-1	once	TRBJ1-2	TGCAGTGCTAGAGAGGGACAGAACGACTATGGCTACACCTTC	CSAREGQNDYGYTF
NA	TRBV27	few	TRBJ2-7	TGTGCCAGCAGTTCAAAGCGATCCTACGAGCAGTACTTC	CASSSKRSYEQYF
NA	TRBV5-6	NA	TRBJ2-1	TGTGCCAGCAGCTCGACAGGACCCTACGAGCAGTTCTTC	CASSSTGPYEQFF
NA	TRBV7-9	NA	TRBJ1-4	TGTGCCAGCAGCGTAACAGGGAGGGAAAAACTGTTTTTT	CASSVTGREKLFF
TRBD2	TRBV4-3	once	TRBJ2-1	TGCGCCAGCAGCCAAGGCCTAGCGGGAGTCTCCTACAATGGGCAGTTCTTC	CASSQGLAGVSYNGQFF
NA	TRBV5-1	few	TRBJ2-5	TGCGCCAGGCAACATACAGGCAAACAAGAGACCCAGTACTTC	CARQHTGKQETQYF
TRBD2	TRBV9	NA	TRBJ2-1	TGTGCCAGCAGCGTAGCTAGCGGCTACAATGAGCGGTTCTTC	CASSVASGYNERFF
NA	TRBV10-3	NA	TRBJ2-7	TGTGCCATCAGTGACGGGCAGGATGGGACCTACGAGCAGTACTTC	CAISDGQDGTYEQYF
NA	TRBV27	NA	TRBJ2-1	TGTGCCAGCAGCCGCCCAAACAGGGCGGATGAGCAGTTCTTC	CASSRPNRADEQFF
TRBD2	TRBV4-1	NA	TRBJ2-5	TGCGCCAGCAGCCTCCTGACCTTACTAGCGGAGCAGTACTTC	CASSLLTLLAEQYF
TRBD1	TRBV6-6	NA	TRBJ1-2	TGTGCCAGCAGCTACAGACAGGGGTATGATGGCTACACCTTC	CASSYRQGYDGYTF
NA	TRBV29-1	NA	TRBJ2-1	TGCAGCGTTGTGGCGCCTCCGGAGTTCTTC	CSVVAPPEFF
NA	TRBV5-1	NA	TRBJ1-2	TGCGCCAGCAGGGGAGCAGGGCCCAACTATGGCTACACCTTC	CASRGAGPNYGYTF
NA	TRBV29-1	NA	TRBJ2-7	TGCAGCGCTTTGACCTACGAGCAGTACTTC	CSALTYEQYF
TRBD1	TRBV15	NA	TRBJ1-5	TGTGCCACCAGCGGTGGGACAGGGGGTCATCAGCCCCAGCATTTT	CATSGGTGGHQPQHF
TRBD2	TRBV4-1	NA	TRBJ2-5	TGCGCCAGCATCCGGGGGGGAGAGCGAGAGCAGTACTTC	CASIRGGEREQYF
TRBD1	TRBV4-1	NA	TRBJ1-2	TGCGCCAGCAGCAGGGACAGGGGGATGGATGGCTACACCTTC	CASSRDRGMDGYTF
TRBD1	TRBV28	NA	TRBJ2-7	TGTGCCAGCAGTTCGCTTCAACTCGGGACAGGAAACTACGAGCAGTACTTC	CASSSLQLGTGNYEQYF
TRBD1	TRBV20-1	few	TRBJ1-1	TGCAGTGCTTTTGAGGAAGGGGGCGGACCTGAAGCTTTCTTT	CSAFEEGGGPEAFF
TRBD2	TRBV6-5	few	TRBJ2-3	TGTGCCAGCAGTTTGTCTCCCCCTCAAGGAGCGGGAGTCCCAGATACGCAGTATTTT	CASSLSPPQGAGVPDTQYF
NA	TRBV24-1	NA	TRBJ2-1	TGTGCCCCGTCTTTTAACCCCCGTTTGGACAATGAGCAGTTCTTC	CAPSFNPRLDNEQFF
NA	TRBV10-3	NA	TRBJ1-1	TGTGCCATCAGCCCCGAGATGAACACTGAAGCTTTCTTT	CAISPEMNTEAFF
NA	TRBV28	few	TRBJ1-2	TGTGCCAGCAGTTTAGGCGGGGGCCTCTATGGCTACACCTTC	CASSLGGGLYGYTF
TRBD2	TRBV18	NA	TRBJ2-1	TGTGCCAGCTCACCCCGAGCGGGGAGGGGCAATGAGCAGTTCTTC	CASSPRAGRGNEQFF
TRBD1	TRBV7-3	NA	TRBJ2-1	TGTGCCAGCAGCTCGTCGGGACAGGGGTTTGCTAAGCAGTTCTTC	CASSSSGQGFAKQFF
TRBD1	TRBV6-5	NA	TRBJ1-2	TGTGCCAGCAGTTACTCGACGGCAGGGGGCCTGGGCTACACCTTC	CASSYSTAGGLGYTF
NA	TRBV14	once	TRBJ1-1	TGTGCCAGCAGCCCAGGGTACCGACGGAACACTGAAGCTTTCTTT	CASSPGYRRNTEAFF
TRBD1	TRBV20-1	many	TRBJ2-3	TGCAGTGCTAGAACAGGGGCAGATACGCAGTATTTT	CSARTGADTQYF
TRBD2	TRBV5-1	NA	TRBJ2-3	TGCGCCAGCAGCTTTAATAGCGGGAGGGCAGATACGCAGTATTTT	CASSFNSGRADTQYF